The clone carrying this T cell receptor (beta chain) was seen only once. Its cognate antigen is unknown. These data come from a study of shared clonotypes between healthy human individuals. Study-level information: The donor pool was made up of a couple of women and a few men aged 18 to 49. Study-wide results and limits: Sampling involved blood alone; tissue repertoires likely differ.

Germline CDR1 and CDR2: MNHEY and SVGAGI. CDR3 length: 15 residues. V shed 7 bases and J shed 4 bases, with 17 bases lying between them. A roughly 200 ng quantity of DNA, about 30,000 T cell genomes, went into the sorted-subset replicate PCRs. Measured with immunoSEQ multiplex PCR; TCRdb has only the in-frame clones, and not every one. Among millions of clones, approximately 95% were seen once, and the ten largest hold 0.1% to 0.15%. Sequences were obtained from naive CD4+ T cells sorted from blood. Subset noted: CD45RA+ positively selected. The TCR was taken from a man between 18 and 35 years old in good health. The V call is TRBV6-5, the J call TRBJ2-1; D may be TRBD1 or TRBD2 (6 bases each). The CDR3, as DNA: TGTGCCAGCAAAAACGAAGGGGGGTTATACAATGAGCAGTTCTTC. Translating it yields CASKNEGGLYNEQFF.